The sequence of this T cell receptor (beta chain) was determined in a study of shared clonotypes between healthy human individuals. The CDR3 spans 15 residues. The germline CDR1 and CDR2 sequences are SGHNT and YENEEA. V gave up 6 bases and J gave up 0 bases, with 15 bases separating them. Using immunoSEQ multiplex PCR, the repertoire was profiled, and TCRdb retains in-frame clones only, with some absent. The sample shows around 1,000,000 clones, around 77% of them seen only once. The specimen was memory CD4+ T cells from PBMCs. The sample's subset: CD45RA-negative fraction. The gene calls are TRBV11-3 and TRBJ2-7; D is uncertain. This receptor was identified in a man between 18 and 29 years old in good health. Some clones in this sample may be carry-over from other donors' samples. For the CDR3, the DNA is TGTGCCAGCAGGCCCCTTAAAAGCCCCTCCTACGAGCAGTACTTC. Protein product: CASRPLKSPSYEQYF. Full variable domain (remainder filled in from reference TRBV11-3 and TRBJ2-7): EAGVVQSPRYKIIEKKQPVAFWCNPISGHNTLYWYLQNLGQGPELLIRYENEEAVDDSQLPKDRFSAERLKGVDSTLKIQPAELGDSAVYLCASRPLKSPSYEQYFGPGTRLTVT.